These T cell receptor beta chains were read from a single sample in a study of graft-versus-host responses after intestinal transplantation. Using immunoSEQ multiplex PCR, the repertoire was profiled, and TCRdb retains in-frame clones only, with some absent. Here the sample spans about 30,000 clones, around 90% being singletons. The starting material was PBMCs, obtained around 430 days after intestinal transplantation. Receptors were obtained from a human patient who received an intestinal transplant, so some T cells may come from the graft donor. Both conserved end residues are part of each CDR3. A D gene is named only where the DNA matches it firmly. Size tells how often a clone was seen (once, few, many) or the class of an expanded clone, and some rows leave it out.

size	V	J	D	DNA	CDR3
.	TRBV11-2	TRBJ1-1	.	TGTGCCAGCAGCTTAGATGGGACTGAAGCTTTCTTT	CASSLDGTEAFF
.	TRBV19	TRBJ2-6	.	TGTGCCAGTAGTATAGATTACAGCCCCTCTGGGGCCAACGTCCTGACTTTC	CASSIDYSPSGANVLTF
once	TRBV5-1	TRBJ2-7	TRBD1	TGCGCCAGCACCGAAACAGGGGGCACCTACGAGCAGTACTTC	CASTETGGTYEQYF
once	TRBV9	TRBJ1-5	.	TGTGCCAGCAGCGTGGGGTCGACTGGACGTCAGCCCCAGCATTTT	CASSVGSTGRQPQHF
.	TRBV6-6	TRBJ1-1	.	TGCGCCAGCAGTTACTCGAGAGGCCAGGGAACTGAAGCTTTCTTT	CASSYSRGQGTEAFF
.	TRBV6-5	TRBJ1-2	.	TGTGCCAGCAGTTACGGGGGAATAACTAACTATGGCTACACCTTC	CASSYGGITNYGYTF
.	TRBV7-8	TRBJ2-7	TRBD1	TGTGCCAGCAGCGGGACAGGGGACGAGCAGTACTTC	CASSGTGDEQYF
once	TRBV19	TRBJ1-1	TRBD1	TGTGCCAGTACTCCGGGACAGGTGAACACTGAAGCTTTCTTT	CASTPGQVNTEAFF
once	TRBV28	TRBJ2-1	.	TGTGCCAGCAGCATGCCCCCCAATGAGCAGTTCTTC	CASSMPPNEQFF
.	TRBV5-1	TRBJ2-3	TRBD2	TGCGCCAGCAGCAAAGGGACTAGCGGGGGGGCCGTCACAGATACGCAGTATTTT	CASSKGTSGGAVTDTQYF
.	TRBV11-3	TRBJ2-2	.	TGTGCCAGCAGCTTGGGGAGGGGGCCAAACACCGGGGAGCTGTTTTTT	CASSLGRGPNTGELFF
.	TRBV9	TRBJ2-2	.	TGTGCCAGCAGCGTGGTTAGCGGTTCCACCGGGGAGCTGTTTTTT	CASSVVSGSTGELFF